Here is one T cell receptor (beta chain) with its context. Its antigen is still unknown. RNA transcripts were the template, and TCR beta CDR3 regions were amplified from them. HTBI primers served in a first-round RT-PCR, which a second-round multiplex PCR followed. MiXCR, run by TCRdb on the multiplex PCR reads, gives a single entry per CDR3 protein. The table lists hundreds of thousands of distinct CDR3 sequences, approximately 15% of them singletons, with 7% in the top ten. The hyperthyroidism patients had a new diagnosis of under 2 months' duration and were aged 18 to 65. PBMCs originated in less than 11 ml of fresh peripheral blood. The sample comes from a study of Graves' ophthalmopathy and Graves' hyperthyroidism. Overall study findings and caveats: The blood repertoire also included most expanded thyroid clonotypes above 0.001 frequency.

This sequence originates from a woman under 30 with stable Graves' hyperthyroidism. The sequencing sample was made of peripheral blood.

The CDR3 DNA reads as TGTGCCAGCAGTTACTCTATGGCCCAGGGACAACGCGGGGAGCTGTTTTTT. It translates to CASSYSMAQGQRGELFF. V and J are TRBV6-5 and TRBJ2-2; D might be TRBD1 (6 bases). The CDR3 runs to 17 residues. V was clipped by 0 bases and J by 7 bases, with 18 bases between them. Germline V lookup: CDR1 MNHEY, CDR2 SVGAGI.